This T cell receptor beta chain was sequenced in a study of shared T cell receptors in the human thymus. Generated by immunoSEQ multiplex PCR, the TCRdb table keeps only in-frame clones and is missing some. The sample shows about 400,000 clones, 85% to 95% of them seen only once. Germline lookup yields CDR1 SGHAT and CDR2 FQNNGV. V lost 0 bases, J lost 0 bases, and 18 bases lay in between. The CDR3 runs to 19 residues. The chain links TRBV11-2 to TRBJ1-3; possible D gene TRBD1, 5 bases. Sequenced: thymocytes. The clonotype originates from a human donor. The CDR3 reads CASSLDLRRQGASGNTIYF. The CDR3 nucleotides are TGTGCCAGCAGCTTAGATCTTCGGCGCCAGGGCGCCTCTGGAAACACCATATATTTT.